Following are 3 T cell receptor beta chains from one sample sequenced in a study of vaccination and CD4 T cells after COVID-19 (dated by TCRdb to between 2022 and 2023). The intended sense of this specimen's treatment or condition label: approximately 9-day PBMC culture with coronavirus spike peptide pools or control peptides (ViraFEST assay). Receptor amplification or capture employed PCR. The instrument given in TCRdb is Illumina iSeq 100. TCR sequencing of DNA from cultured CD4+ T cells used the Oncomine TCR Beta short-read assay at the Johns Hopkins FTIC core. TCRdb reanalyzed the raw reads on its own, using fastp at Q25 for trimming and MiXCR for clone calling, and kept in-frame beta chains. Rows merge per CDR3 protein into single entries with the most common DNA and genes. In all, the sample holds about 6,600 distinct CDR3 sequences, and around 42% of those were seen once. The ten largest clones take up under 30% of the sample.

Their antigens remain unidentified. Sequenced sample: CD4+ T cells from blood, cultured in vitro. These receptors originate from a human donor who had recovered from COVID-19.

The rearrangement uses TRBV6-1 and TRBJ2-3, with D tentatively TRBD1 (5 bases). CDR3 length: 14 amino acids. From germline, CDR1 is MNHNS and CDR2 SASEGT. Trimming removed 8 bases at V and 3 bases at J, with 15 bases between. The CDR3 region is CASRRGSRTDTQYF. For the CDR3, the DNA is TGTGCCAGCCGAAGGGGTTCTCGAACAGATACGCAGTATTTT.

In the case of this clonotype: The final CDR3 position lacks the conserved phenylalanine or tryptophan, pointing to a likely read error. This chain links TRBV7-7 with TRBJ1-1; the D is unclear. The CDR3 sequence is 13 residues long. Germline assignment: CDR1 SSHAT and CDR2 FNYEAQ (reference sequence). The chain's CDR3 is CASSLAMNTEAFS. The CDR3 nucleotides read TGTGCTAGCAGCTTAGCCATGAACACTGAAGCTTTCTCT.

The chain joins TRBV19 to TRBJ2-7; tentative D call: TRBD1 (5 bases). V shed 3 bases and J shed 4 bases, with 7 bases lying between them. The CDR3 is made up of 12 amino acids. Per germline, CDR1 LNHDA and CDR2 SQIVND (reference sequence). The CDR3 protein is CASSIPGYEQYF. As DNA, the CDR3 is TGTGCCAGTAGTATCCCAGGGTACGAGCAGTACTTC.